This entry describes one T cell receptor beta chain. TCRdb recomputed calls from the RT-PCR reads with MiXCR, one row per CDR3 protein. Of fewer than 800,000 distinct CDR3 sequences in the sample, 14% were seen once. This CDR3 contains 15 residues. V was clipped by 2 bases and J by 0 bases, with 11 bases between them. Germline CDR1 reads DFQATT; CDR2 reads SNEGSKA (reference sequence). Sequencing was performed on memory CD4+ T cells from blood. The receptor's source is a female donor in good health, serving as a healthy control. The V call is TRBV20-1, the J call TRBJ1-5, with D maybe TRBD1 (5 bases). CDR3: CSARNQGYSNQPQHF. CDR3 DNA sequence: TGCAGTGCTAGAAATCAGGGTTATAGCAATCAGCCCCAGCATTTT.